This T cell receptor beta chain was identified in a study of identical twins. Notes on the study in general: Researchers reported weaker excess twin sharing in beta out-of-frame sequences. Alpha sequences that were out-of-frame and twin-shared showed an excess of low generation probability.

The CDR3 consists of 15 residues. V was trimmed by 5 bases and J by 4 bases, leaving 15 bases between them. Germline CDR1 is DFQATT and CDR2 is SNEGSKA (reference sequence). Via MiXCR, TCRdb re-called the 5' RACE reads, giving one row per CDR3 protein. The top ten hold around 14% of the sample, which has 600,000 to 850,000 distinct CDR3 sequences, 15% to 20% seen once. Regarding this clonotype: Its antigen remains unknown.

A further study also used this sample, focusing on T cells expressing NK-cell markers.

This receptor was taken from a woman younger than 30 in good health. What was sequenced was PBMCs. This chain connects TRBV20-1 to TRBJ2-6, with a possible D match to TRBD2 (6 bases). The CDR3 spells CSAPLRGRGANVLTF. In DNA, the CDR3 is TGCAGTGCTCCATTGCGGGGACGGGGGGCCAACGTCCTGACTTTC.